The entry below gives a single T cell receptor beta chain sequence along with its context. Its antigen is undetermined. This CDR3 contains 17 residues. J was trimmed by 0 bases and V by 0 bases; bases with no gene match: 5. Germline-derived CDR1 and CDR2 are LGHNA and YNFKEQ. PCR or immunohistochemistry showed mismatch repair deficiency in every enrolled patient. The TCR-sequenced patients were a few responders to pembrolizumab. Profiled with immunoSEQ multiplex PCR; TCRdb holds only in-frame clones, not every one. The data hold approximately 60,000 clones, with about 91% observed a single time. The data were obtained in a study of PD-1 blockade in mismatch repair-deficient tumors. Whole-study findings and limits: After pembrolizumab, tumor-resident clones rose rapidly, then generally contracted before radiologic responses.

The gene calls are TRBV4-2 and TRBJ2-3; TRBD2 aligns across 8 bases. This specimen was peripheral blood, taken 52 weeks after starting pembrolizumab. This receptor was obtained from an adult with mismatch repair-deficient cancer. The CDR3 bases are TGTGCCAGCAGCCAAGATTCCGCTAGCGGGAGCACAGATACGCAGTATTTT. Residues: CASSQDSASGSTDTQYF.